A single T cell receptor beta chain is shown here with its context. What it recognizes is unknown. Trimming pared 2 bases from V and 4 bases from J, leaving 6 bases between. This CDR3 spans 12 amino acids. The V gene's germline CDR1 is MNHEY and CDR2 SVGEGT. The data derive from a study of Ad26.COV2.S vaccination and SARS-CoV-2 variants. The study, taken as a whole, reports: Spike-specific CD8+ and CD4+ T cell responses reportedly showed substantial breadth after vaccination.

Documented treatment: around 19 received Ad26.COV2.S at low or high dose, single or two shots; about 5 received placebo; per-sample allocation not given. On day 63 after the first injection, vaccine and placebo recipients gave samples. Boston supplied an adult donor aged 18-55 years. Some clones are missing from TCRdb's copy, which holds only in-frame ones; the method was immunoSEQ multiplex PCR. The sample lists some 500,000 clones, 85% to 90% occurring once. This rearrangement joins TRBV6-2 or TRBV6-3 to TRBJ2-7; D gene uncertain. The source of this sequence is a person between 18 and 65 years old who received the Ad26.COV2.S COVID-19 vaccine or a placebo. Material: peripheral blood, obtained in a trial of Ad26.COV2.S vaccine versus placebo. CDR3 bases: TGTGCCAGCAGTTACGGAGAATACGAGCAGTACTTC. Translating gives CASSYGEYEQYF.